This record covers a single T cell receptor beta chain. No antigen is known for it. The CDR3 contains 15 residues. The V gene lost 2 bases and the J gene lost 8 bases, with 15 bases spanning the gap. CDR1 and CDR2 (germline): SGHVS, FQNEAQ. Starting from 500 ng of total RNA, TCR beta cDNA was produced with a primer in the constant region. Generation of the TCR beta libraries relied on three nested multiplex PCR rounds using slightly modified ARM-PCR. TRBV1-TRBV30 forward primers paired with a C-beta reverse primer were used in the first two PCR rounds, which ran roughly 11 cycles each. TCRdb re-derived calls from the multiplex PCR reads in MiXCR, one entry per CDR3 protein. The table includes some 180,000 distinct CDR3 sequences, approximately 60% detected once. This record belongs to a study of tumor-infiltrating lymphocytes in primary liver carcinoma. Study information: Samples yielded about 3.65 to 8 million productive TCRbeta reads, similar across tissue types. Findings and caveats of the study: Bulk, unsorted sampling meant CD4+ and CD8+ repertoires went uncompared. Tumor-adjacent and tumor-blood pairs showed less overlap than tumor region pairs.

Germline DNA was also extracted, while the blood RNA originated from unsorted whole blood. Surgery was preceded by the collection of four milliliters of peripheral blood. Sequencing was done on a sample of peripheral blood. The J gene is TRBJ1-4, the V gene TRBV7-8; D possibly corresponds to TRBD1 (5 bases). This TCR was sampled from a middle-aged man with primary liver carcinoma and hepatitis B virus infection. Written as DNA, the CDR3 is TGTGCCAGCAGCTTACCGGCAGGGCTGGGGGAAAAACTGTTTTTT. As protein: CASSLPAGLGEKLFF.